This T cell receptor (beta chain) stems from a study of blood T cells in healthy people across ages. Broader study findings: Fewer expanded clones and more diversity marked long-lived versus aged donors.

This clonotype was counted many times. The antigen remains unidentified. The authors ran a second PCR of roughly 6 to 12 cycles using a sample-barcoded 5' primer and a J-beta primer mix. TCRdb re-analysed the 5' RACE reads in MiXCR, keeping a single row per CDR3 protein. The sample contains around 870,000 distinct CDR3 sequences, under 35% of which appear only once. CDR1 SGHNT and CDR2 YYREEE come from the germline V gene (reference sequence). The CDR3 sequence is 15 residues long. The V end was cut by 0 bases, the J end by 1 base, with 11 bases between. J is TRBJ2-7 and V is TRBV5-4; no definite D call. The clonotype was recovered from a woman at least 80 years old in good health. Input material: blood. CDR3 DNA: TGTGCCAGCAGCTTGGGGTTGGGGATTTCCTACGAGCAGTACTTC. It specifies CASSLGLGISYEQYF.